Each of the 25 T cell receptor beta chains below was sequenced from the same sample in a study of cytomegalovirus exposure and HLA in healthy donors. Researchers ran the PCR with 60 Vbeta and 13 Jbeta primers. The protocol was immunoSEQ multiplex PCR, while the TCRdb copy is restricted to in-frame clones and leaves out a portion. The sample contains more than 85,000 clones, 83% of which appear only once. Material: PBMCs. These receptors came from a man aged 18-30 years in good health and CMV-seronegative.

The genes are TRBV2 and TRBJ2-1, with 11 bases matching TRBD2. CDR1 and CDR2 from the germline V gene are SNHLY and FYNNEI. The ends lost 7 bases at V and 9 bases at J; junction bases unmatched: 17. The CDR3 covers 17 residues. In DNA form, the CDR3 reads TGTGCCAGCACCCGGACGGTAGCGGGAGGGCTCCTTGGTGAGCAGTTCTTC. This encodes CASTRTVAGGLLGEQFF. Full variable domain (outside the CDR3, taken from reference TRBV2 and TRBJ2-1): EPEVTQTPSHQVTQMGQEVILRCVPISNHLYFYWYRQILGQKVEFLVSFYNNEISEKSEIFDDQFSVERPDGSNFTLKIRSTKLEDSAMYFCASTRTVAGGLLGEQFFGPGTRLTVL.

This chain connects TRBV30 to TRBJ1-2, with TRBD1 as a possible D gene (5 bases). Between the trimmed V and J ends, which lost 4 bases and 4 bases, there was a span of 10 bases. The CDR3 is 12 residues long. Germline assignment: CDR1 GTSNPN and CDR2 SVGIG (reference sequence). CDR3 protein: CAWIRGFYGYTF. CDR3 bases: TGTGCCTGGATAAGGGGATTCTATGGCTACACCTTC.

In the case of this clone: One end of the junction is discordant with germline, which a read error may explain. The chain is built from TRBV10-3 and TRBJ2-7, with D perhaps matching TRBD2 (5 bases). Germline CDR1 and CDR2: ENHRY and SYGVKD. CDR3 length: 14 residues. The CDR3 DNA follows: TGTGCCAGCAGTTTCCTTCTAGCCGCCTCGGAGCAGTACTTC. This translates into CASSFLLAASEQYF.

V gene TRBV19 combines with J gene TRBJ2-1; no clear D gene. The germline V gene has CDR1 LNHDA and CDR2 SQIVND (reference sequence). V gave up 6 bases and J gave up 6 bases, with 12 bases separating them. The CDR3 has 13 amino acids. CDR3 loop: CASSLPRANEQFF. The CDR3, as DNA: TGTGCCAGTAGCCTCCCGCGTGCCAATGAGCAGTTCTTC.

The rearrangement links TRBV19 to TRBJ2-7, with 15 positions matching TRBD2. V was clipped by 5 bases and J by 2 bases; unmatched bases: 10. Germline V gene data show CDR1 as LNHDA and CDR2 as SQIVND (reference sequence). There are 18 residues in the CDR3. The CDR3 bases are TGTGCCAGTAGTTCAAGGGGACTAGCGGGAGGAAGGGCCTACGAGCAGTACTTC. This translates into CASSSRGLAGGRAYEQYF.

This chain joins TRBV9 and TRBJ2-2; 7 nucleotides match TRBD2. The V gene end was trimmed by 0 bases and the J gene end by 3 bases; junction bases not matched to a gene: 2. Germline-derived CDR1 and CDR2 are SGDLS and YYNGEE. There are 15 residues in the CDR3. The CDR3 DNA follows: TGTGCCAGCAGCGTAGGGGGAGGGCACACCGGGGAGCTGTTTTTT. Amino acids: CASSVGGGHTGELFF.

The J gene is TRBJ2-7, the V gene TRBV14; D possibly corresponds to TRBD2 (7 bases). CDR1 SGHDN and CDR2 FVKESK come from the germline V gene. The CDR3 runs to 14 residues. Trimming took 2 bases from V and 6 from J, leaving 14 bases between them. CDR3 coding DNA: TGTGCCAGCAGCCAAAGGGGAGGGGGATTCGAGCAGTACTTC. Its translation: CASSQRGGGFEQYF.

The genes are TRBV4-3 and TRBJ2-5; 9 positions match TRBD2. From germline, CDR1 is LGHNA and CDR2 YSLEER. After removal of 0 bases from V and 6 bases from J, the junction contained 11 bases not matched to a gene. The CDR3 has 17 residues. The CDR3 region is CASSQDLAGGTLKTQYF. The CDR3 nucleotides read TGCGCCAGCAGCCAAGATTTGGCGGGAGGGACCTTAAAGACCCAGTACTTC.

The gene calls are TRBV4-1 and TRBJ1-1, with TRBD1 matching over 7 bases. The length of the CDR3 is 15 residues. The V segment lost 0 bases and the J segment 4 bases; nucleotides outside the gene matches: 5. Germline-derived CDR1 and CDR2 are MGHRA and YSYEKL. The CDR3 bases are TGCGCCAGCAGCCAAGAGGAAGGGGGCCCCACTGAAGCTTTCTTT. It encodes CASSQEEGGPTEAFF.

The DNA of the CDR3 is TGTGCCAGCAGCCCATTGCGAGAGTCCGAGCAGTACTTC. This codes for CASSPLRESEQYF. The rearrangement joins TRBV5-5 to TRBJ2-7, with D unresolved. This CDR3 region has 13 residues. V was trimmed by 4 bases and J by 6 bases, leaving 14 bases between them. The V gene's germline CDR1 is SGHKS and CDR2 YYEKEE (reference sequence). Full variable domain (rest looked up from reference TRBV5-5 and TRBJ2-7): DAGVTQSPTHLIKTRGQQVTLRCSPISGHKSVSWYQQVLGQGPQFIFQYYEKEERGRGNFPDRFSARQFPNYSSELNVNALLLGDSALYLCASSPLRESEQYFGPGTRLTVT.

The chain recombines TRBV11-2 with TRBJ1-2; D unresolved. CDR1 is SGHAT, CDR2 FQNNGV, per germline. The CDR3 is 13 residues long. With 1 base removed from V and 3 bases from J, the gap between germline ends came to 6 bases. The CDR3 coding sequence is TGTGCCAGCAGCTTAGTATCAGACTATGGCTACACCTTC. Translating it yields CASSLVSDYGYTF.

The CDR3 is CASSLEVAGGGEQYF. The DNA of the CDR3 is TGTGCCAGCAGCTTAGAGGTGGCGGGAGGGGGCGAGCAGTACTTC. V gene TRBV7-2 combines with J gene TRBJ2-7; TRBD2 matches 9 bases. The V gene end was trimmed by 1 base and the J gene end by 6 bases; junction bases not matched to a gene: 7. This CDR3 spans 15 amino acids. Germline CDR1 and CDR2: SGHTA and FQGNSA. Full variable domain (remainder filled in from reference TRBV7-2 and TRBJ2-7): GAGVSQSPSNKVTEKGKDVELRCDPISGHTALYWYRQSLGQGLEFLIYFQGNSAPDKSGLPSDRFSAERTGGSVSTLTIQRTQQEDSAVYLCASSLEVAGGGEQYFGPGTRLTVT.

V is TRBV28 and J is TRBJ2-7; D may be TRBD2 (6 bases). The CDR3 spans 15 residues. Germline loops: CDR1 MDHEN, CDR2 SYDVKM. V lost 4 bases and J 0 bases, leaving 13 bases between the germline ends. The CDR3 protein is CASSSGGVPSYEQYF. The CDR3 bases are TGTGCCAGCAGTTCCGGCGGGGTTCCCTCCTACGAGCAGTACTTC. Supplemented by reference TRBV28 and TRBJ2-7, the full variable domain reads DVKVTQSSRYLVKRTGEKVFLECVQDMDHENMFWYRQDPGLGLRLIYFSYDVKMKEKGDIPEGYSVSREKKERFSLILESASTNQTSMYLCASSSGGVPSYEQYFGPGTRLTVT.

The V and J genes are TRBV13 and TRBJ2-3, with TRBD2 identical over 12 bases. After removal of 6 bases from V and 3 bases from J, the junction contained 4 bases not matched to a gene. Germline-derived CDR1 and CDR2 are PRHDT and FYEKMQ (reference sequence). The CDR3 has 15 residues. The CDR3, as DNA: TGTGCCAGCAGTTACGGGACTAGCGGGACAGATACGCAGTATTTT. It is translated as CASSYGTSGTDTQYF.

The V call is TRBV6-1, the J call TRBJ2-7, with 9 bases lining up with TRBD1. The trim removed 6 bases at V and 12 bases at J, leaving 12 bases unmatched. The CDR3 has 13 amino acids. Germline values: CDR1 MNHNS, CDR2 SASEGT. CDR3 sequence: CASSRDREQGRYF. Here the CDR3 DNA reads TGTGCCAGCAGCCGGGACAGGGAACAGGGGCGGTACTTC.

V is TRBV29-1 and J is TRBJ2-5; 7 bases are shared with TRBD2. With V trimmed by 3 bases and J by 10 bases, 11 bases remained unmatched. CDR1 and CDR2 (germline): SQVTM, ANQGSEA. There are 13 residues in the CDR3. CDR3 in amino acids: CSVDLPSGRSQYF. In DNA, the CDR3 is TGCAGCGTTGATTTGCCTAGCGGTAGGAGCCAGTACTTC.

CDR3 loop: CAWSEGIGAYNEQFF. The CDR3 nucleotides read TGTGCCTGGAGTGAAGGGATAGGGGCCTACAATGAGCAGTTCTTC. The V call is TRBV30, the J call TRBJ2-1; possibly TRBD1 for D (5 bases). The V and J ends lost 1 base and 2 bases respectively, with 12 bases between them. This CDR3 comprises 15 residues. Germline lookup yields CDR1 GTSNPN and CDR2 SVGIG (reference sequence).

V usage is TRBV2 and J usage is TRBJ1-1; D not certain. Per germline, CDR1 SNHLY and CDR2 FYNNEI. CDR3 length: 10 amino acids. V was trimmed by 8 bases and J by 5 bases, leaving 6 bases between them. CDR3 region: CASLGTEAFF. For the CDR3, the DNA is TGTGCCAGCCTCGGGACTGAAGCTTTCTTT.

The rearrangement links TRBV10-3 to TRBJ2-7; 13 nucleotides match TRBD2. Germline trimming cut 6 bases from V and 7 bases from J; bases unmatched to any gene: 12. This CDR3 contains 16 residues. Germline-derived CDR1 and CDR2 are ENHRY and SYGVKD. In DNA form, the CDR3 reads TGTGCCATCAGACCCGGGACTAGCGGGAACCCGAGGGAGCAGTACTTC. This codes for CAIRPGTSGNPREQYF.

The CDR3: CASSLVDRNTEAFF. The CDR3 DNA follows: TGCGCCAGCAGCTTGGTGGACAGAAACACTGAAGCTTTCTTT. This chain connects TRBV4-3 to TRBJ1-1, with D possibly TRBD1 on 6 matching bases. The ends were cut back, 5 bases at V and 2 bases at J, with 12 bases in the middle. The CDR3 has 14 amino acids. The V gene's germline CDR1 is LGHNA and CDR2 YSLEER.

The V call is TRBV13, the J call TRBJ1-3, with D unresolved. V was pared by 4 bases and J by 6 bases, with 10 bases between. Germline V gene data show CDR1 as PRHDT and CDR2 as FYEKMQ (reference sequence). The CDR3 spans 13 residues. This chain's CDR3 is CASSSHRVNTIYF. The CDR3 bases are TGTGCCAGCAGCTCCCATCGGGTAAACACCATATATTTT.

CDR3 loop: CASSLPTGEQFF. CDR3 sequence (DNA): TGTGCCAGCAGCTTACCGACTGGCGAGCAGTTCTTC. The rearrangement uses TRBV7-9 and TRBJ2-1; D is unclear. Looked up from germline, CDR1 is SEHNR and CDR2 is FQNEAQ (reference sequence). The CDR3 is 12 residues long. V lost 2 bases and J lost 10, with 9 bases in between.

This CDR3 reads CASSIQENTEAFF. CDR3 in DNA: TGTGCCAGTAGTATACAGGAGAACACTGAAGCTTTCTTT. The V call is TRBV19, the J call TRBJ1-1; D is undetermined. The CDR3 contains 13 residues. The V gene lost 2 bases and the J gene lost 1 base, with 5 bases spanning the gap. Germline-derived CDR1 and CDR2 are LNHDA and SQIVND (reference sequence).

The chain links TRBV29-1 to TRBJ1-4, with 8 bases fitting TRBD1. The junction had 22 bases not matched to a gene; V was cut back by 5 bases and J by 8 bases. Germline V gene sequence: CDR1 SQVTM, CDR2 ANQGSEA. The CDR3 totals 18 residues. The CDR3 nucleotides are TGCAGCGTTCCAAGGGACGGCAGGGGGCCTCTTCTAGAGGAAAAACTGTTTTTT. Protein sequence: CSVPRDGRGPLLEEKLFF.

The chain recombines TRBV28 with TRBJ2-1, with 10 positions matching TRBD1. The CDR3 contains 12 residues. Germline lookup yields CDR1 MDHEN and CDR2 SYDVKM. Trimming cost V 10 bases and J 11 bases; bases outside gene matches: 8. This CDR3 is CATWGQGSKQFF. As DNA, the CDR3 is TGTGCCACCTGGGGACAGGGGAGTAAGCAGTTCTTC.